This entry lists 17 T cell receptor beta chains sequenced from one sample in a study of T cells in Graves' hyperthyroidism and ophthalmopathy. Template material for amplifying TCR beta CDR3 regions consisted of RNA transcripts. HTBI primers were the set used in a first-round RT-PCR of the TCR CDR3. Via MiXCR, TCRdb re-called the multiplex PCR reads, giving one row per CDR3 protein. This table holds some 360,000 distinct CDR3 sequences, 11% to 15% found once. Sequencing was carried out using blood. These receptors all come from a woman aged 55-70 years with Graves' hyperthyroidism.

This clonotype came up many times. The V and J genes are TRBV2 and TRBJ2-3; D is perhaps TRBD1 (5 bases). Per germline, CDR1 SNHLY and CDR2 FYNNEI. This CDR3 is built from 13 residues. V lost 8 bases, J lost 0 bases, and 9 bases lay in between. This CDR3 reads CASFRDSTDTQYF. DNA for the CDR3: TGTGCCAGCTTCAGGGATAGCACAGATACGCAGTATTTT.

This clonotype was counted ten times or more. The rearrangement uses TRBV12-3 or TRBV12-4 and TRBJ2-1; D may be TRBD2 (5 bases). The V end lost 5 bases, the J end lost 2 bases, and 16 bases lay between the germline ends. This CDR3 has 16 residues. The CDR3 spells CASSPGKGRTYNEQFF. CDR3 DNA: TGTGCCAGCAGTCCGGGGAAGGGTAGGACCTACAATGAGCAGTTCTTC.

The chain couples TRBV5-4 to TRBJ2-3; TRBD2 aligns across 11 bases. CDR3 length: 16 amino acids. CDR1 and CDR2 from the germline V gene are SGHNT and YYREEE (reference sequence). The V segment lost 4 bases and the J segment 0 bases; nucleotides outside the gene matches: 4. CDR3 bases: TGTGCCAGCAGCCGGAGGACTAGCGGGAGCACAGATACGCAGTATTTT. This sequence encodes CASSRRTSGSTDTQYF.

This clonotype was detected many times. This chain links TRBV5-6 with TRBJ2-7, with D unclear. The CDR3 has 11 amino acids. In germline, CDR1 is SGHDT, CDR2 YYEEEE. V dropped 3 bases and J dropped 9 bases, with 10 bases sitting between them. DNA for the CDR3: TGTGCCAGCAGCTCGAAGGGTAGGCAGTACTTC. It is translated as CASSSKGRQYF.

This clonotype showed up many times. The chain combines TRBV2 with TRBJ2-3; D remains ambiguous. The CDR3 runs to 15 residues. V was trimmed by 6 bases and J by 0 bases, leaving 13 bases between them. CDR1 SNHLY and CDR2 FYNNEI come from the germline V gene. The CDR3 loop reads CASSPSSTSTDTQYF. DNA of the CDR3: TGTGCCAGCAGCCCAAGCAGCACTAGCACAGATACGCAGTATTTT.

The V and J genes are TRBV6-1 and TRBJ2-2; D is unresolved. There are 12 residues in the CDR3. Trimming removed 11 bases from V and 4 bases from J, with 11 bases in between. Germline V gene lookup returns CDR1 MNHNS and CDR2 SASEGT. CDR3 residues: CAHRRPTGELFF. CDR3 sequence (DNA): TGTGCCCACCGCCGGCCCACCGGGGAGCTGTTTTTT.

This clonotype was observed many times. V gene TRBV10-3 combines with J gene TRBJ2-7, with D perhaps TRBD1 or TRBD2 (5 bases each). Germline CDR1 is ENHRY and CDR2 is SYGVKD. The V and J ends lost 2 bases and 1 base respectively, with 15 bases between them. This CDR3 region has 16 residues. Here the CDR3 DNA reads TGTGCCATCAGTGAGGGGGACCTGCCGGGATCCTACGAGCAGTACTTC. It yields the protein CAISEGDLPGSYEQYF.

This clonotype was observed at least ten times. The rearrangement joins TRBV7-2 to TRBJ2-5; no clear D gene. Per the germline V gene, CDR1 is SGHTA and CDR2 is FQGNSA. V dropped 4 bases and J dropped 4 bases, with 10 bases sitting between them. The CDR3 spans 13 residues. The CDR3, as DNA: TGTGCCAGCAGCTGGAGACCTGCAGAGACCCAGTACTTC. It is translated as CASSWRPAETQYF.

This clonotype came up many times. J is TRBJ1-1 and V is TRBV27, with 11 bases matching TRBD1. Germline values: CDR1 MNHEY, CDR2 SMNVEV (reference sequence). Trimming took 2 bases from V and 0 from J; bases not matched to a gene: 17. The CDR3 has 21 amino acids. CDR3 bases: TGTGCCAGCAGTTTAAAGGCCGGGACAGGGGGTCCATACACTCTGAACACTGAAGCTTTCTTT. Translating gives CASSLKAGTGGPYTLNTEAFF.

This clonotype turned up a few times. The J gene is TRBJ2-5, the V gene TRBV5-4; D may be TRBD1 or TRBD2 (5 bases each). Deletions cut 4 bases from V and 13 bases from J, with 23 bases between. This CDR3 is 14 amino acids long. CDR1 and CDR2 from the germline V gene are SGHNT and YYREEE (reference sequence). CDR3 amino acids: CASSQGPNTGGTYF. The CDR3 DNA follows: TGTGCCAGCAGCCAGGGACCAAATACAGGAGGAACGTACTTC. Full variable domain (remainder filled in from reference TRBV5-4 and TRBJ2-5): ETGVTQSPTHLIKTRGQQVTLRCSSQSGHNTVSWYQQALGQGPQFIFQYYREEENGRGNFPPRFSGLQFPNYSSELNVNALELDDSALYLCASSQGPNTGGTYFGPGTRLLVL.

This clonotype showed up just a few times. The chain has TRBV4-2 and TRBJ2-7, with D perhaps matching TRBD1 or TRBD2 (5 bases each). Trimming removed 0 bases from V and 1 base from J, with 13 bases in between. CDR3 length: 16 amino acids. Germline loops: CDR1 LGHNA, CDR2 YNFKEQ. The CDR3 reads CASSQEGVRESYEQYF. As DNA, the CDR3 is TGTGCCAGCAGCCAAGAGGGGGTTAGGGAGTCCTACGAGCAGTACTTC.

This clonotype was counted ten times or more. V gene TRBV29-1 combines with J gene TRBJ1-1; TRBD1 might be the D (6 bases). The V end lost 4 bases, the J end lost 0 bases, and 21 bases lay between the germline ends. Germline-derived CDR1 and CDR2 are SQVTM and ANQGSEA. The CDR3 is 17 residues long. The CDR3 DNA reads as TGCAGCGTTGTAACTTGGGACACCCGATCCATGAACACTGAAGCTTTCTTT. Amino acid sequence: CSVVTWDTRSMNTEAFF.

The rearrangement joins TRBV19 to TRBJ1-2, with D hard to call. The CDR3 sequence is 13 residues long. Trimming removed 3 bases from V and 6 bases from J, with 11 bases in between. Germline CDR1 LNHDA, CDR2 SQIVND (reference sequence). The CDR3 loop is CASSISARHGYTF. The CDR3 nucleotides are TGTGCCAGTAGTATCTCGGCCCGACATGGCTACACCTTC.

This clonotype was counted many times. The chain joins TRBV11-3 to TRBJ2-3, with 7 bases aligning to TRBD2. Germline values: CDR1 SGHNT, CDR2 YENEEA. With V trimmed by 10 bases and J by 1 base, 8 bases remained unmatched. There are 14 residues in the CDR3. The CDR3 spells CAIPRGVRTDTQYF. DNA of the CDR3: TGTGCCATCCCCCGGGGGGTACGCACAGATACGCAGTATTTT. Supplemented by reference TRBV11-3 and TRBJ2-3, the full variable domain reads EAGVVQSPRYKIIEKKQPVAFWCNPISGHNTLYWYLQNLGQGPELLIRYENEEAVDDSQLPKDRFSAERLKGVDSTLKIQPAELGDSAVYLCAIPRGVRTDTQYFGPGTRLTVL.

This clonotype has ten or more counts. This chain connects TRBV12-3 or TRBV12-4 to TRBJ2-7, with 8 bases matching TRBD2. V lost 4 bases to trimming and J lost 3 bases; unmatched junction nucleotides: 5. The CDR3 is 14 residues long. In nucleotides, the CDR3 is TGTGCCAGCAGTTCCCACGGGGGGGACTACGAGCAGTACTTC. Its protein is CASSSHGGDYEQYF.

This clonotype has just a few counts. The rearrangement uses TRBV19 and TRBJ2-2; possible D gene TRBD1, 6 bases. Germline-derived CDR1 and CDR2 are LNHDA and SQIVND (reference sequence). Trimming shortened V by 6 bases and J by 0 bases, and 14 bases separated the two germline ends. The CDR3 spans 16 residues. The CDR3, as DNA: TGTGCCAGTAGGGTGGTTGGGACATCGAACACCGGGGAGCTGTTTTTT. Its protein is CASRVVGTSNTGELFF.

The chain uses TRBV7-9 and TRBJ2-1; 7 positions match TRBD2. The CDR3 is 15 amino acids. V lost 4 bases, J lost 0 bases, and 3 bases stayed unmatched. The germline V gene encodes CDR1 SEHNR and CDR2 FQNEAQ (reference sequence). The CDR3 sequence: CASSYWGGSYNEQFF. The CDR3 bases are TGTGCCAGCAGCTATTGGGGGGGCTCCTACAATGAGCAGTTCTTC.